Following are 32 T cell receptor beta chains from one sample sequenced in a study of prognosis after radiotherapy for stage I lung cancer (dated by TCRdb to the early 2020s). Reads for this sample came from an Illumina HiSeq 3000. Two rounds of multiplex PCR were used to amplify the TCR beta CDR3 region from genomic DNA. In the first round of PCR, primers specific to each TRBV and TRBJ gene were used, and the primer sequences are filed in Chinese patent CN105087789A. Using fastp trimming at Q25 and MiXCR clonotype assembly, TCRdb reanalyzed the public sequencing data and kept in-frame beta chains. Every CDR3 protein is listed once, alongside the most common genes and DNA of its rows. The sample table records tens of thousands of distinct CDR3 sequences; approximately 24% of these occur just once. The ten largest account for less than 30% of the sample. The material was PBMCs, obtained before or after stereotactic body radiation therapy (not recorded which). The receptors originated from a donor aged 50 or older with non-small cell lung cancer.

As to this clonotype: A much larger clone sits a single nucleotide away, making a read error possible. This chain uses TRBV20-1 with TRBJ1-4; D might be TRBD1 (5 bases). Germline loops: CDR1 DFQATT, CDR2 SNEGSKA (reference sequence). This CDR3 has 14 residues. The CDR3 protein is CSSRPGTGIEKLFF. The CDR3, as DNA: TGCAGTTCTAGGCCCGGGACCGGCATTGAAAAACTGTTTTTT.

The sample holds many counts of this clonotype. A read error may account for a junction end that differs from germline. The chain links TRBV11-1 to TRBJ2-7; D is unresolved. The CDR3 length is 11 residues. The germline gives CDR1 SGHAT, CDR2 FQDESV (reference sequence). The CDR3 sequence is CASSLAYEQYF. The CDR3, as DNA: TGTGCCAGCAGCCTAGCCTACGAGCAGTACTTC.

The rearrangement links TRBV5-4 to TRBJ2-7, with D unclear. The V gene's germline CDR1 is SGHNT and CDR2 YYREEE (reference sequence). Trimming shortened V by 4 bases and J by 1 base, and 24 bases separated the two germline ends. The CDR3 sequence is 18 residues long. As DNA, the CDR3 is TGTGCCAGCAGCACTGGCGCGTGGTCCTTCTTATCTTCCTACGAGCAGTACTTC. Its translation is CASSTGAWSFLSSYEQYF.

This clonotype was seen at least ten times. The CDR3 DNA sequence: TGCAGTGCTAGTATCGGGCGCATTAACTATGGCTACACCTTC. Translating gives CSASIGRINYGYTF. J is TRBJ1-2 and V is TRBV20-1; no clear D gene. The CDR3 loop spans 14 amino acids. The germline gives CDR1 DFQATT, CDR2 SNEGSKA (reference sequence). The ends were cut back, 3 bases at V and 1 base at J, with 12 bases in the middle.

On this clonotype: Being one base from a much bigger clone, this may be a read error. This chain links TRBV3-1 with TRBJ2-7; the D is unclear. CDR1 and CDR2 from the germline V gene are LGHDT and YNNKEL (reference sequence). CDR3 length equals 15 residues. CDR3 region: CSSSQEFGQRSEQYF. In DNA form, the CDR3 reads TGTTCCAGCAGCCAAGAGTTCGGGCAGAGGAGCGAGCAGTACTTC.

This clonotype has a count of ten or more. The V gene is TRBV18, the J gene TRBJ2-7; D remains ambiguous. The germline CDR1 and CDR2 sequences are KGHSH and LQKENI. There are 13 residues in the CDR3. The ends were cut back, 2 bases at V and 4 bases at J, with 9 bases in the middle. In nucleotides, the CDR3 is TGTGCCAGCTCACCAAGTTTAGGGTACGAGCAGTACTTC. Translating gives CASSPSLGYEQYF.

This clonotype was found a few times. It may be a read error: a sequence one base away is much more abundant. The V and J genes are TRBV4-2 and TRBJ2-7; 8 positions agree with TRBD2. This CDR3 region has 16 residues. CDR1 and CDR2 (germline): LGHNA, YNFKEQ. V dropped 0 bases and J dropped 5; count of bases not matched to a gene: 9. This chain's CDR3 is CASSQDLNGGANEQYF. DNA for the CDR3: TGTGCCAGCAGCCAAGATCTCAACGGGGGGGCCAACGAGCAGTACTTC.

Many counts were recorded for this clonotype. This chain joins TRBV19 and TRBJ2-3, with D maybe TRBD2 (6 bases). The germline V gene has CDR1 LNHDA and CDR2 SQIVND (reference sequence). V gave up 10 bases and J gave up 2 bases, with 13 bases separating them. CDR3 length: 13 residues. CDR3 DNA sequence: TGTGCCACCAAGCGGGCGTTCACAGATACGCAGTATTTT. It is translated as CATKRAFTDTQYF.

This chain uses TRBV7-3 with TRBJ2-5, with TRBD1 matching 9 bases. The germline V gene encodes CDR1 SGHTA and CDR2 FQGTGA. The V segment lost 5 bases and the J segment 3 bases; nucleotides outside the gene matches: 1. The CDR3 extends over 13 amino acids. The CDR3 region has the DNA TGTGCCAGCAGCCGGGACAGGGAAGAGACCCAGTACTTC. Protein: CASSRDREETQYF.

The chain couples TRBV5-1 to TRBJ2-1; no clear D gene. V lost 1 base and J 3 bases, leaving 17 bases between the germline ends. There are 17 residues in the CDR3. CDR1 SGHRS and CDR2 YFSETQ come from the germline V gene. The chain's CDR3 is CASSLLSWEVGYNEQFF. CDR3 coding DNA: TGCGCCAGCAGCTTGCTTAGCTGGGAAGTGGGCTACAATGAGCAGTTCTTC.

About this clonotype itself: With a much larger clone just one base away, this may be a read error. J is TRBJ1-4 and V is TRBV7-9; the D gene is possibly TRBD1 (5 bases). The V gene's germline CDR1 is SEHNR and CDR2 FQNEAQ (reference sequence). V lost 4 bases to trimming and J lost 6 bases, with 15 bases between them. The CDR3 runs to 15 residues. The CDR3 nucleotides are TGTGCCAGCAGCTCATCGTGGGCGGGGGATGAAAAACTGTTTTTT. It specifies CASSSSWAGDEKLFF.

This clonotype was counted many times. This sequence joins TRBV28 and TRBJ1-2; TRBD1 is a possible D gene (5 bases). Germline V gene data show CDR1 as MDHEN and CDR2 as SYDVKM. The CDR3 covers 16 residues. Trimming removed 4 bases from V and 5 bases from J, with 20 bases in between. DNA of the CDR3: TGTGCCAGCAGTTCCCACATACTCAGGGTTAAGTATGGCTACACCTTC. This translates into CASSSHILRVKYGYTF.

On this clonotype: The CDR3 end shows no conserved phenylalanine or tryptophan, and so a read error is likely. The chain links TRBV27 to TRBJ1-2; 9 bases agree with TRBD1. The CDR3 length is 18 residues. Germline loops: CDR1 MNHEY, CDR2 SMNVEV (reference sequence). Written as DNA, the CDR3 is TGTGCCAACAGTTCCTTAACCCGGGACAGGGAGCGCCTCTATGGCTACACCTCC. Translating gives CANSSLTRDRERLYGYTS.

This clonotype has at least ten counts. The chain links TRBV30 to TRBJ1-2; D might be TRBD1 (6 bases). The germline V gene encodes CDR1 GTSNPN and CDR2 SVGIG (reference sequence). This CDR3 comprises 12 residues. V lost 4 bases and J 2 bases, leaving 8 bases between the germline ends. CDR3 nucleotides: TGTGCCTGGAAGCAGGGGAACTATGGCTACACCTTC. Its translation: CAWKQGNYGYTF.

In regard to this clonotype: A single base is all that separates this from a far larger clone, so a read error is likely. The V and J genes are TRBV6-4 and TRBJ1-2; D possibly corresponds to TRBD1 (6 bases). Germline V CDR1 and CDR2: MRHNA, SNTAGT. The CDR3 covers 14 residues. V lost 3 bases to trimming and J lost 7 bases, with 15 bases between them. CDR3 DNA sequence: TGTGCCAGCAGTGAAGCAGGGGTAGTTCTTGGCTACACCTTC. Translating gives CASSEAGVVLGYTF.

V and J are TRBV6-2 or TRBV6-3 and TRBJ1-6, with D tentatively TRBD1 (5 bases). This CDR3 is 13 amino acids long. Per the germline V gene, CDR1 is MNHEY and CDR2 is SVGEGT. V lost 4 bases, J lost 7 bases, and 8 bases lay in between. In nucleotides, the CDR3 is TGTGCCAGCAGTTTTTACAGGAATTCACCCCTCCACTTT. It encodes CASSFYRNSPLHF.

This clonotype was seen repeatedly, ten times or more. The chain recombines TRBV12-3 or TRBV12-4 with TRBJ2-1; D is perhaps TRBD1 or TRBD2 (6 bases each). Trimming removed 3 bases at V and 6 bases at J, with 12 bases between. CDR3 length equals 14 residues. Here the CDR3 DNA reads TGTGCCAGCAGTTTGGGAGGAGGGGGCAATGAGCAGTTCTTC. It encodes CASSLGGGGNEQFF.

The sample holds one count of this clonotype. One end of the junction fails to match germline, which may point to a read error. The J gene is TRBJ1-2, the V gene TRBV9; no clear D. There are 14 residues in the CDR3. In germline, CDR1 is SGDLS, CDR2 YYNGEE. CDR3 loop: CASGVATANYGYTF. The CDR3 DNA reads as TGTGCCAGCGGCGTAGCTACGGCTAACTATGGCTACACATTC. Complete variable domain (other parts from reference TRBV9 and TRBJ1-2): DSGVTQTPKHLITATGQRVTLRCSPRSGDLSVYWYQQSLDQGLQFLIQYYNGEERAKGNILERFSAQQFPDLHSELNLSSLELGDSALYFCASGVATANYGYTFGSGTRLTVV.

This clonotype was picked up many times. This CDR3 reads CASSSDSRTTEAFF. CDR3 DNA sequence: TGTGCCAGCAGCTCGGACAGCCGAACAACTGAAGCTTTCTTT. The chain uses TRBV7-9 and TRBJ1-1; possible D gene TRBD1, 6 bases. This CDR3 has 14 residues. Trimming shortened V by 4 bases and J by 5 bases, and 14 bases separated the two germline ends. The germline CDR1 and CDR2 sequences are SEHNR and FQNEAQ (reference sequence).

This clonotype was counted at least ten times. The chain uses TRBV10-3 and TRBJ2-1; D uncertain. This CDR3 is built from 11 residues. Germline V gene lookup returns CDR1 ENHRY and CDR2 SYGVKD. The germline V and J ends were trimmed by 2 bases and 10 bases, with 6 bases remaining between them. The CDR3 region has the DNA TGTGCCATCAGTGAGGGGTGGGAGCAGTTCTTC. Its translation: CAISEGWEQFF.

The CDR3 here is CSAPSVTSGDDEQFF. DNA of the CDR3: TGCAGTGCTCCGTCAGTGACTAGCGGTGACGATGAGCAGTTCTTC. The chain links TRBV20-1 to TRBJ2-1, with TRBD2 identical over 9 bases. Trimming cost V 5 bases and J 8 bases; bases outside gene matches: 13. The CDR3 is 15 residues long. Looked up from germline, CDR1 is DFQATT and CDR2 is SNEGSKA (reference sequence).

This clonotype showed up just a few times. This sequence may be a read error, since a much larger clone differs from it by one base. The rearrangement joins TRBV5-1 to TRBJ1-1; possible D gene TRBD1, 6 bases. The V end was cut by 2 bases, the J end by 6 bases, with 11 bases between. Germline loops: CDR1 SGHRS, CDR2 YFSETQ. The CDR3 has 13 amino acids. The CDR3 loop reads CASSLQGTAEAFF. In nucleotides, the CDR3 is TGCGCCAGCAGCTTACAGGGAACTGCTGAAGCTTTCTTT.

This clonotype was picked up many times. The chain combines TRBV19 with TRBJ2-1; D could derive from TRBD1 or TRBD2 (6 bases each). The CDR3 sequence is 12 residues long. Germline V gene sequence: CDR1 LNHDA, CDR2 SQIVND (reference sequence). The V end was cut by 3 bases, the J end by 12 bases, with 12 bases between. The CDR3 is CASSIEGGLQFF. Written as DNA, the CDR3 is TGTGCCAGTAGTATTGAAGGGGGGTTGCAGTTCTTC.

This clonotype showed up just a few times. The J gene is TRBJ1-2, the V gene TRBV5-6; a possible D gene is TRBD1 (5 bases). Germline values: CDR1 SGHDT, CDR2 YYEEEE. The V end was cut by 0 bases, the J end by 4 bases, with 7 bases between. This CDR3 has 13 amino acids. The CDR3 spells CASSLGDGYGYTF. As DNA, the CDR3 is TGTGCCAGCAGCTTGGGGGACGGCTATGGCTACACCTTC.

In this sample, this clonotype turned up many times. V is TRBV20-1 and J is TRBJ1-2, with 10 bases identical to TRBD1. From germline, CDR1 is DFQATT and CDR2 SNEGSKA (reference sequence). The CDR3 extends over 13 amino acids. The trim removed 5 bases at V and 7 bases at J, leaving 7 bases unmatched. The CDR3 loop is CSAEETGGVGYTF. The CDR3 DNA sequence: TGCAGTGCTGAAGAGACAGGGGGCGTTGGCTACACCTTC.

This clonotype was detected ten times or more. This chain connects TRBV6-2 or TRBV6-3 to TRBJ2-7, with 10 bases identical to TRBD1. J lost 5 bases, V lost 1 base, and 5 bases had no gene match. This CDR3 has 15 residues. The V gene's germline CDR1 is MNHEY and CDR2 SVGEGT. This chain's CDR3 is CASSYWGQGRDEQYF. The CDR3 nucleotides are TGTGCCAGCAGTTACTGGGGACAGGGGAGGGACGAGCAGTACTTC.

This clonotype was picked up many times. Its ends do not fully match the called genes, so a read error is possible. The chain joins TRBV4-1 to TRBJ2-5; 13 bases map to TRBD2. Germline V CDR1 and CDR2: MGHRA, YSYEKL. The length of the CDR3 is 19 residues. CDR3 in DNA: TGCGCCAGCAGCACACCACTAGCGGGGGGGATAAATTTCCAAGGGACCCAGTACTTC. This sequence encodes CASSTPLAGGINFQGTQYF.

This clonotype has a count of ten or more. V is TRBV6-1 and J is TRBJ2-5; D unclear. Germline V gives CDR1 MNHNS, CDR2 SASEGT. The germline V and J ends were trimmed by 5 bases and 5 bases, with 15 bases remaining between them. The CDR3 extends over 14 amino acids. The CDR3 nucleotides are TGTGCCAGCAGTAGACTTACCCCACGGGAGACCCAGTACTTC. It codes for CASSRLTPRETQYF.

This clonotype has a count of ten or more. This chain links TRBV9 with TRBJ2-5, with 7 bases lining up with TRBD1. V lost 0 bases to trimming and J lost 1 base; unmatched junction nucleotides: 0. The V gene's germline CDR1 is SGDLS and CDR2 YYNGEE. The CDR3 runs 14 residues. The CDR3: CASSVAGGQETQYF. CDR3 nucleotide sequence: TGTGCCAGCAGCGTAGCAGGGGGCCAAGAGACCCAGTACTTC.

The chain has TRBV20-1 and TRBJ2-3; tentatively, D is TRBD2 (7 bases). V was shortened by 6 bases and J by 5 bases, with 21 bases between the two germline ends. The germline CDR1 and CDR2 sequences are DFQATT and SNEGSKA (reference sequence). The CDR3 consists of 15 residues. This chain's CDR3 is CSARLGGGAEDTQYF. The CDR3 DNA sequence: TGCAGTGCGAGGTTAGGGGGAGGGGCGGAAGATACGCAGTATTTT.

This clonotype was observed at least ten times. The chain uses TRBV2 and TRBJ2-2, with 8 bases identical to TRBD1. The CDR3 runs to 17 residues. V trimming: 6 bases; J trimming: 7 bases; junction bases outside the gene matches: 16. CDR1 and CDR2 from the germline V gene are SNHLY and FYNNEI. CDR3 amino acids: CASRYKPGQGRVGELFF. CDR3 DNA sequence: TGTGCCAGCAGATATAAACCAGGACAGGGAAGGGTCGGGGAGCTGTTTTTT. Full variable domain (rest looked up from reference TRBV2 and TRBJ2-2): EPEVTQTPSHQVTQMGQEVILRCVPISNHLYFYWYRQILGQKVEFLVSFYNNEISEKSEIFDDQFSVERPDGSNFTLKIRSTKLEDSAMYFCASRYKPGQGRVGELFFGEGSRLTVL.

As to this clonotype: This sequence is one base from a far larger clone and is likely a read error. The J gene is TRBJ2-2, the V gene TRBV6-5, with a weak D call TRBD2 (5 bases). Looked up from germline, CDR1 is MNHEY and CDR2 is SVGAGI. Deletions cut 5 bases from V and 5 bases from J, with 15 bases between. The CDR3 extends over 15 amino acids. CDR3 sequence: CASSSAGEKTGELFF. The CDR3 bases are TGTGCCAGCAGTAGTGCCGGGGAAAAGACCGGGGAGCTGTTTTTT.